Below, 19 T cell receptor beta chains from the same sample are listed, as sequenced in a study of T cells after yellow fever vaccination. Each CDR3 protein is one row after TCRdb ran MiXCR on the 5' RACE reads. The sample contains approximately 300,000 distinct CDR3 sequences, 8.7% of which appear only once. The sequencing here drew on PBMCs, taken on the day of the first yellow fever vaccination. The source of these receptors is a man aged 18 to 30 who received the YFV17D yellow fever vaccine.

The rearrangement links TRBV4-1 to TRBJ2-5; D is perhaps TRBD2 (6 bases). This CDR3 has 14 residues. Trimming took off 1 base at V and 6 bases at J, with 12 bases between the two ends. Per the germline V gene, CDR1 is MGHRA and CDR2 is YSYEKL. The CDR3 spells CASSQVERVKTQYF. The CDR3 DNA reads as TGCGCCAGCAGCCAAGTAGAGCGGGTGAAGACCCAGTACTTC.

A few counts support this clonotype. The V and J genes are TRBV25-1 and TRBJ1-1, with D tentatively TRBD1 (5 bases). V was shortened by 1 base and J by 7 bases, with 13 bases between the two germline ends. CDR1 and CDR2 (germline): MGHDK, SYGVNS. This CDR3 contains 14 residues. The CDR3 here is CASSEWGGSSEAFF. CDR3 DNA sequence: TGTGCCAGCAGTGAATGGGGGGGAAGTAGTGAAGCTTTCTTT.

This clonotype was seen at least ten times. This chain uses TRBV4-3 with TRBJ2-3, with 14 bases matching TRBD2. Unmatched junction bases numbered 1, after V lost 4 bases and J lost 4 bases. Looked up from germline, CDR1 is LGHNA and CDR2 is YSLEER. This CDR3 has 15 amino acids. The CDR3 is CASSPTSGGADTQYF. In DNA form, the CDR3 reads TGCGCCAGCAGCCCGACTAGCGGGGGGGCAGATACGCAGTATTTT.

The J gene is TRBJ2-7, the V gene TRBV10-3, with 8 bases lining up with TRBD2. Germline assignment: CDR1 ENHRY and CDR2 SYGVKD. CDR3 size: 13 residues. The V gene end was trimmed by 6 bases and the J gene end by 6 bases; junction bases not matched to a gene: 7. CDR3 sequence: CAIRGTSGAEQYF. CDR3 DNA sequence: TGTGCCATCAGAGGGACTAGTGGTGCCGAGCAGTACTTC.

This sequence joins TRBV18 and TRBJ2-5; no clear D. Deletions cut 0 bases from V and 5 bases from J, with 4 bases between. The CDR3 runs to 12 residues. Germline CDR1 and CDR2: KGHSH and LQKENI. CDR3 in amino acids: CASSPPDETQYF. As DNA, the CDR3 is TGTGCCAGCTCACCACCAGACGAGACCCAGTACTTC.

The table lists this clonotype with a count of one. The genes are TRBV5-6 and TRBJ1-1; D call uncertain. The germline gives CDR1 SGHDT, CDR2 YYEEEE. The CDR3 is made up of 13 amino acids. V was shortened by 4 bases and J by 1 base, with 8 bases between the two germline ends. This CDR3 reads CASSKGRNTEAFF. The CDR3, as DNA: TGTGCCAGCAGCAAGGGAAGGAACACTGAAGCTTTCTTT.

The chain carries TRBV15 and TRBJ2-1; D is unresolved. Trimming took off 5 bases at V and 5 bases at J, with 10 bases between the two ends. The CDR3 loop spans 13 amino acids. CDR1 LNHNV and CDR2 YYDKDF come from the germline V gene (reference sequence). The CDR3 loop reads CATSGRPNNEQFF. CDR3 coding DNA: TGTGCCACCAGCGGACGGCCGAACAATGAGCAGTTCTTC.

Notes on this clonotype: Since a much larger clone is just one base distant, this may be a read error. The gene calls are TRBV6-4 and TRBJ2-5; D perhaps matches TRBD2 (6 bases). This CDR3 has 15 amino acids. CDR1 is MRHNA, CDR2 SNTAGT, per germline. V gave up 8 bases and J gave up 2 bases, with 18 bases separating them. The CDR3: CASSLFAGIQETQYF. The CDR3 DNA is TGTGCCAGCTCCCTGTTTGCGGGAATACAAGAGACCCAGTACTTC.

This clonotype was seen once. This chain uses TRBV6-2 or TRBV6-3 with TRBJ1-1; D unresolved. Germline V lookup: CDR1 MNHEY, CDR2 SVGEGT. V lost 7 bases and J 3 bases, leaving 21 bases between the germline ends. The CDR3 is made up of 16 amino acids. The CDR3 DNA is TGTGCCAGCACACACATCTGGCGGCCCTCTGACACTGAAGCTTTCTTT. As protein: CASTHIWRPSDTEAFF.

This clonotype was found a few times. The V gene is TRBV5-1, the J gene TRBJ1-2; 9 positions agree with TRBD1. The germline CDR1 and CDR2 sequences are SGHRS and YFSETQ. This CDR3 has 16 amino acids. J gave up 7 bases and V 0 bases, and 10 bases lay outside the gene matches. CDR3 nucleotide sequence: TGCGCCAGCAGCTTGGCCTGGACAGGGGAGAAGGGTGGCTACACCTTC. Amino acids: CASSLAWTGEKGGYTF.

V usage is TRBV18 and J usage is TRBJ2-1; 9 bases line up with TRBD2. With V trimmed by 2 bases and J by 12 bases, 20 bases remained unmatched. The CDR3 has 18 residues. The germline V gene has CDR1 KGHSH and CDR2 LQKENI. The CDR3 sequence is CASSPKRAGTSNFFGQFF. CDR3 nucleotide sequence: TGTGCCAGCTCACCAAAACGAGCTGGGACTAGCAATTTTTTCGGGCAGTTCTTC.

This clonotype was detected ten times or more. V usage is TRBV7-6 and J usage is TRBJ1-1; 8 bases are shared with TRBD1. V was clipped by 1 base and J by 5 bases; unmatched bases: 6. This CDR3 is built from 15 residues. Germline loops: CDR1 SGHVS, CDR2 FNYEAQ. CDR3 loop: CASSLGTGLKTEAFF. DNA of the CDR3: TGTGCCAGCAGCTTAGGGACAGGGTTAAAGACTGAAGCTTTCTTT.

This sequence joins TRBV29-1 and TRBJ2-1, with 13 nucleotides matching TRBD2. Trimming at V came to 3 bases and at J to 15 bases, leaving 8 bases not matched to a gene. The CDR3 is 13 residues long. CDR1 SQVTM and CDR2 ANQGSEA come from the germline V gene. The CDR3 loop reads CSVERTSGGSGFF. The CDR3 DNA reads TGCAGCGTTGAGCGGACTAGCGGGGGCTCGGGGTTCTTC.

The V call is TRBV7-2, the J call TRBJ2-3; D is undetermined. V was trimmed by 5 bases and J by 6 bases, leaving 9 bases between them. Per the germline V gene, CDR1 is SGHTA and CDR2 is FQGNSA. This CDR3 contains 12 residues. CDR3: CASSPHRDTQYF. The CDR3 nucleotides are TGTGCCAGCAGCCCCCATCGGGATACGCAGTATTTT.

Only a few counts were recorded for this clonotype. This sequence joins TRBV5-6 and TRBJ1-6, with 7 bases fitting TRBD1. Per germline, CDR1 SGHDT and CDR2 YYEEEE. This CDR3 is 17 amino acids long. J was trimmed by 5 bases and V by 0 bases; bases with no gene match: 8. The CDR3 reads CASSLGVTGKDNSPLHF. The CDR3 nucleotides read TGTGCCAGCAGCTTGGGGGTGACAGGGAAAGATAATTCACCCCTCCACTTT.

This clonotype was observed a few times. V usage is TRBV30 and J usage is TRBJ1-1, with D possibly matching TRBD1 (5 bases). The CDR3 is 15 residues long. CDR1 GTSNPN and CDR2 SVGIG come from the germline V gene (reference sequence). Trimming took 2 bases from V and 0 from J, leaving 13 bases between them. The CDR3 sequence: CAWSLRRTLNTEAFF. Here the CDR3 DNA reads TGTGCCTGGAGTCTAAGGAGGACATTGAACACTGAAGCTTTCTTT.

J is TRBJ1-2 and V is TRBV14, with D perhaps TRBD1 (5 bases). The CDR3 is made up of 13 amino acids. The ends were cut back, 5 bases at V and 2 bases at J, with 9 bases in the middle. In germline, CDR1 is SGHDN, CDR2 FVKESK. DNA of the CDR3: TGTGCCAGCAGCGGGACGTGGAACTATGGCTACACCTTC. Protein: CASSGTWNYGYTF.

V gene TRBV19 combines with J gene TRBJ1-5; 7 bases agree with TRBD1. CDR3 length equals 16 residues. The J segment lost 4 bases and the V segment lost 4 bases, leaving 10 bases of the junction unmatched. CDR1 and CDR2 from the germline V gene are LNHDA and SQIVND (reference sequence). CDR3: CASSSLGQGGNQPQHF. CDR3 nucleotides: TGTGCCAGTAGTAGTCTCGGCCAGGGGGGAAATCAGCCCCAGCATTTT.

This clonotype was seen only a few times. A read error may produce the germline difference seen at one junction end. V gene TRBV7-3 combines with J gene TRBJ2-2; TRBD1 matches 7 bases. The CDR3 contains 17 residues. Per the germline V gene, CDR1 is SGHTA and CDR2 is FQGTGA. CDR3 sequence (DNA): TGTGCCAGCAGCCTAACCCCCGGGACAGAGAACACCGGGGAGCTGTTTTTT. It is translated as CASSLTPGTENTGELFF.